This T cell receptor beta chain was sequenced for a study of blood T cell repertoires in COVID-19. Study information: Samples taken during acute and convalescent COVID-19 were collected in the United States, Italy and Spain. Sample material is recorded as cDNA or gDNA derived from T cells, B-cell-depleted T cells, or PBMCs.

The V gene's germline CDR1 is SGHRS and CDR2 YFSETQ. The ends were cut back, 0 bases at V and 3 bases at J, with 10 bases in the middle. The CDR3 runs to 14 residues. Original processing methods: Amplified reference gene primers provided the basis for estimating nucleated cell counts. Libraries were prepared by immunoSEQ multiplex PCR; TCRdb keeps only in-frame clonotypes and omits some of them. V, J and clone size are taken as reported in that table, and D and trimming were inferred from the DNA itself. The data show around 250,000 clones, about four fifths seen once. The table lists this clone with a few counts.

Sequences were obtained from peripheral blood. The chain employs TRBV5-1 and TRBJ2-7; TRBD1 is a possible D gene (6 bases). The TCR originated in an elderly man with acute or convalescent COVID-19. The CDR3 region is CASSLDRVYYEQYF. In DNA form, the CDR3 reads TGCGCCAGCAGCTTGGACAGGGTTTACTACGAGCAGTACTTC.